One and the same sample provided the 26 T cell receptor beta chains below, sequenced in a study of CD8+CD57+ T cells in acquired aplastic anemia. Genomic DNA served as template for TCR beta VDJ and CDR3 profiling. Each CDR3 protein is one row after TCRdb ran MiXCR on the reads. The data show about 190,000 distinct CDR3 sequences, less than 70% seen once. The material sequenced was sorted CD4+, CD8+, or CD8+CD57+ T cells (not recorded which) from PBMCs. The origin of the receptors is a human donor in good health, serving as a control.

This clonotype was observed at least ten times. The rearrangement links TRBV6-5 to TRBJ1-2; 7 positions agree with TRBD1. The V and J ends lost 5 bases and 7 bases, in that order; junction bases with no gene match: 10. The germline gives CDR1 MNHEY, CDR2 SVGAGI. CDR3 size: 14 residues. The CDR3 DNA sequence: TGTGCCAGCAGTCACAGGGGATCCCCACTTGGCTACACCTTC. Translating gives CASSHRGSPLGYTF.

The chain links TRBV9 to TRBJ2-7; no clear D. The CDR3 runs 13 residues. Germline CDR1 and CDR2: SGDLS and YYNGEE. V lost 4 bases, J lost 0 bases, and 8 bases lay in between. Here the CDR3 DNA reads TGTGCCAGCAGCCCAGAGGTCTCCTACGAGCAGTACTTC. Encoded protein: CASSPEVSYEQYF.

This clonotype turned up a few times. This chain connects TRBV10-3 to TRBJ2-7, with D unresolved. CDR1 ENHRY and CDR2 SYGVKD come from the germline V gene. V shed 10 bases and J shed 3 bases, with 13 bases lying between them. CDR3 length equals 12 residues. CDR3 in amino acids: CASKGQDYEQYF. The DNA of the CDR3 is TGTGCCAGCAAAGGGCAGGACTACGAGCAGTACTTC.

This chain uses TRBV12-3 or TRBV12-4 with TRBJ2-3; TRBD2 matches 9 bases. V trimming: 3 bases; J trimming: 4 bases; junction bases outside the gene matches: 5. The CDR3 spans 15 residues. CDR3 coding DNA: TGTGCCAGCAGTTTTGGCGGGGGGGCATCAGATACGCAGTATTTT. This encodes CASSFGGGASDTQYF.

This clonotype has ten or more counts. V usage is TRBV6-2 or TRBV6-3 and J usage is TRBJ2-5; D uncertain. Germline loops: CDR1 MNHEY, CDR2 SVGEGT. The CDR3 is 13 residues long. Trimming cost V 1 base and J 0 bases, with 3 bases left between them. Here the CDR3 reads CASSYYHQETQYF. In DNA form, the CDR3 reads TGTGCCAGCAGTTACTACCACCAAGAGACCCAGTACTTC.

The chain uses TRBV19 and TRBJ1-4; D unclear. This CDR3 contains 14 residues. V was clipped by 2 bases and J by 6 bases, with 10 bases between them. In germline, CDR1 is LNHDA, CDR2 SQIVND (reference sequence). CDR3 sequence (DNA): TGTGCCAGTAGTATATTAGAGAATGATGAAAAACTGTTTTTT. Translation gives CASSILENDEKLFF. The whole variable domain, remainder taken from reference TRBV19 and TRBJ1-4, is DGGITQSPKYLFRKEGQNVTLSCEQNLNHDAMYWYRQDPGQGLRLIYYSQIVNDFQKGDIAEGYSVSREKKESFPLTVTSAQKNPTAFYLCASSILENDEKLFFGSGTQLSVL.

This clonotype appeared many times. The chain carries TRBV19 and TRBJ2-3, with TRBD1 matching 8 bases. The CDR3 has 14 amino acids. With V trimmed by 4 bases and J by 6 bases, 6 bases remained unmatched. Germline V CDR1 and CDR2: LNHDA, SQIVND (reference sequence). CDR3 in DNA: TGTGCCAGTAGTAAGCAGGGGGCAGCTGATACGCAGTATTTT. Its translation: CASSKQGAADTQYF.

The chain couples TRBV5-1 to TRBJ1-3; D gene ambiguous. Trimming took off 1 base at V and 4 bases at J, with 12 bases between the two ends. The CDR3 sequence is 15 residues long. Germline-derived CDR1 and CDR2 are SGHRS and YFSETQ. Here the CDR3 reads CASSLLGLPGNTIYF. The CDR3 DNA reads TGCGCCAGCAGCTTGTTAGGGTTACCCGGAAACACCATATATTTT. Supplemented by reference TRBV5-1 and TRBJ1-3, the full variable domain reads KAGVTQTPRYLIKTRGQQVTLSCSPISGHRSVSWYQQTPGQGLQFLFEYFSETQRNKGNFPGRFSGRQFSNSRSEMNVSTLELGDSALYLCASSLLGLPGNTIYFGEGSWLTVV.

The V call is TRBV2, the J call TRBJ2-5; TRBD1 agrees at 10 bases. Looked up from germline, CDR1 is SNHLY and CDR2 is FYNNEI. J gave up 5 bases and V 5 bases, and 8 bases lay outside the gene matches. The CDR3 extends over 15 amino acids. CDR3 loop: CASSRQGATWETQYF. CDR3 nucleotides: TGTGCCAGCAGTCGACAGGGGGCGACTTGGGAGACCCAGTACTTC.

This clonotype has only a few counts. V is TRBV9 and J is TRBJ2-3; D is uncertain. The CDR3 is made up of 12 amino acids. Germline V gene lookup returns CDR1 SGDLS and CDR2 YYNGEE. Trimming pared 4 bases from V and 5 bases from J, leaving 8 bases between. This CDR3 is CASSHTGDTQYF. The CDR3 DNA reads TGTGCCAGCAGCCACACCGGAGATACGCAGTATTTT.

The chain combines TRBV19 with TRBJ2-3; 9 positions match TRBD2. Germline V gene sequence: CDR1 LNHDA, CDR2 SQIVND (reference sequence). V lost 5 bases and J lost 2; bases outside the gene matches: 8. The CDR3 covers 16 residues. CDR3 protein: CASSEAGGSNTDTQYF. CDR3 in DNA: TGTGCCAGTAGTGAGGCGGGGGGGTCGAACACAGATACGCAGTATTTT.

Notes on this clonotype: A much larger clone lies one base from this, so it may be a read error. The V call is TRBV3-1, the J call TRBJ1-3; D call uncertain. This CDR3 spans 14 amino acids. Germline V CDR1 and CDR2: LGHDT, YNNKEL (reference sequence). The CDR3 DNA is TGTACCAGCAGTTACAGCTACTCTGGAAACACCATATATTTT. The encoded protein is CTSSYSYSGNTIYF.

This clonotype appeared many times. The chain has TRBV20-1 and TRBJ1-1; D gene unclear. Germline CDR1 and CDR2: DFQATT and SNEGSKA (reference sequence). The CDR3 covers 14 residues. Trimming shortened V by 2 bases and J by 1 base, and 11 bases separated the two germline ends. DNA for the CDR3: TGCAGTGCTAGACACTCGACAAAGAACACTGAAGCTTTCTTT. It specifies CSARHSTKNTEAFF.

The V gene is TRBV19, the J gene TRBJ1-6; no reliable D call. Trimming shortened V by 4 bases and J by 0 bases, and 13 bases separated the two germline ends. The CDR3 is 17 amino acids. Germline assignment: CDR1 LNHDA and CDR2 SQIVND (reference sequence). The CDR3 is CASSNVNPSSYNSPLHF. In DNA form, the CDR3 reads TGTGCCAGTAGTAACGTGAATCCAAGCTCCTATAATTCACCCCTCCACTTT.

The V gene is TRBV9, the J gene TRBJ2-3, with D perhaps matching TRBD1 (5 bases). The CDR3 extends over 13 amino acids. The V gene's germline CDR1 is SGDLS and CDR2 YYNGEE. V was trimmed by 2 bases and J by 2 bases, leaving 6 bases between them. DNA for the CDR3: TGTGCCAGCAGCGTGGACAACACAGATACGCAGTATTTT. The encoded protein is CASSVDNTDTQYF. The complete variable domain, with remaining parts taken from reference TRBV9 and TRBJ2-3, reads DSGVTQTPKHLITATGQRVTLRCSPRSGDLSVYWYQQSLDQGLQFLIQYYNGEERAKGNILERFSAQQFPDLHSELNLSSLELGDSALYFCASSVDNTDTQYFGPGTRLTVL.

This chain joins TRBV29-1 and TRBJ1-1, with D perhaps matching TRBD1 (6 bases). This CDR3 is 13 amino acids long. Germline V gives CDR1 SQVTM, CDR2 ANQGSEA. V was trimmed by 7 bases and J by 7 bases, leaving 19 bases between them. CDR3 bases: TGCAGCGGATCCCCGGGGGGCGAGGGTGAAGCTTTCTTT. This encodes CSGSPGGEGEAFF.

This clonotype was detected many times. The junction departs from the called germline gene at one end, perhaps through a read error. The chain combines TRBV7-7 with TRBJ2-7, with TRBD2 matching over 9 bases. The CDR3 sequence is 14 residues long. CDR1 and CDR2 (germline): SSHAT, FNYEAQ (reference sequence). CDR3 bases: TGTGCTAGCAGCTTATCTAGCGGGAACTACGAGCAGTACTTC. Amino acid sequence: CASSLSSGNYEQYF. The whole variable domain, remainder taken from reference TRBV7-7 and TRBJ2-7, is GAGVSQSPRYKVTKRGQDVTLRCDPISSHATLYWYQQALGQGPEFLTYFNYEAQPDKSGLPSDRFSAERPEGSISTLTIQRTEQRDSAMYRCASSLSSGNYEQYFGPGTRLTVT.

The genes are TRBV2 and TRBJ2-7; TRBD2 aligns across 12 bases. CDR3 length: 15 amino acids. Per the germline V gene, CDR1 is SNHLY and CDR2 is FYNNEI. J gave up 4 bases and V 5 bases, and 6 bases lay outside the gene matches. The CDR3 spells CASSLTSGSGYEQYF. CDR3 nucleotides: TGTGCCAGCAGTTTGACTAGCGGGAGTGGTTACGAGCAGTACTTC. Full variable domain (outside the CDR3, taken from reference TRBV2 and TRBJ2-7): EPEVTQTPSHQVTQMGQEVILRCVPISNHLYFYWYRQILGQKVEFLVSFYNNEISEKSEIFDDQFSVERPDGSNFTLKIRSTKLEDSAMYFCASSLTSGSGYEQYFGPGTRLTVT.

This sequence joins TRBV7-9 and TRBJ1-4; 10 nucleotides agree with TRBD1. The CDR3 extends over 15 amino acids. The trim removed 4 bases at V and 6 bases at J, leaving 5 bases unmatched. Germline lookup yields CDR1 SEHNR and CDR2 FQNEAQ (reference sequence). DNA of the CDR3: TGTGCCAGCAGCTCATCCGGGACAGGGGATGAAAAACTGTTTTTT. Encoded protein: CASSSSGTGDEKLFF.

This clonotype was counted only a few times. Since a much larger clone is just one base distant, this may be a read error. This chain connects TRBV10-3 to TRBJ1-1; D perhaps matches TRBD1 (6 bases). The length of the CDR3 is 14 residues. Trimming removed 5 bases at V and 10 bases at J, with 20 bases between. From germline, CDR1 is ENHRY and CDR2 SYGVKD. CDR3 sequence: CAISYNRDTSLAFF. The CDR3 coding sequence is TGTGCCATCAGTTACAACCGGGACACCTCTTTAGCTTTCTTT.

This clonotype was observed many times. This rearrangement joins TRBV5-8 to TRBJ2-7; 12 nucleotides match TRBD2. The V gene end was trimmed by 4 bases and the J gene end by 3 bases; junction bases not matched to a gene: 5. The CDR3 is made up of 15 amino acids. Per germline, CDR1 SGHTS and CDR2 YDEGEE. The CDR3 nucleotides are TGTGCCAGCAGCCAGTCTAGCGGGGGGGTCTACGAGCAGTACTTC. It specifies CASSQSSGGVYEQYF.

The sample holds many counts of this clonotype. This chain connects TRBV12-3 or TRBV12-4 to TRBJ1-5; 10 nucleotides agree with TRBD1. The CDR3 sequence is 16 residues long. The V and J ends lost 4 bases and 2 bases, in that order; junction bases with no gene match: 5. CDR3 DNA sequence: TGTGCCAGCAGTTCGGCCGGGACAGGGGGCAATCAGCCCCAGCATTTT. It specifies CASSSAGTGGNQPQHF.

The chain is built from TRBV24-1 and TRBJ2-3; TRBD2 agrees at 12 bases. The CDR3 spans 16 residues. V lost 3 bases to trimming and J lost 2 bases; unmatched junction nucleotides: 2. Germline values: CDR1 KGHDR, CDR2 SFDVKD. The CDR3 DNA sequence: TGTGCCACCAGTGATCGGACTAGCGGGACCACAGATACGCAGTATTTT. This translates into CATSDRTSGTTDTQYF.

The V gene is TRBV20-1, the J gene TRBJ1-1, with 10 bases identical to TRBD1. Germline assignment: CDR1 DFQATT and CDR2 SNEGSKA (reference sequence). The CDR3 extends over 16 amino acids. The V gene end was trimmed by 0 bases and the J gene end by 0 bases; junction bases not matched to a gene: 4. Written as DNA, the CDR3 is TGCAGTGCTAGAGATCGGGACAGGGGTTTGAACACTGAAGCTTTCTTT. This codes for CSARDRDRGLNTEAFF.

The rearrangement uses TRBV12-3 or TRBV12-4 and TRBJ2-2, with 9 nucleotides matching TRBD1. Trimming removed 6 bases from V and 3 bases from J; junction bases left unmatched: 5. This CDR3 is 15 amino acids long. CDR3 amino acids: CASSSTGGDTGELFF. Written as DNA, the CDR3 is TGTGCCAGCAGCTCCACAGGGGGCGACACCGGGGAGCTGTTTTTT.

J is TRBJ2-5 and V is TRBV6-1; 7 bases are a match to TRBD1. This CDR3 contains 13 residues. Germline V lookup: CDR1 MNHNS, CDR2 SASEGT. Germline trimming cut 8 bases from V and 6 bases from J; bases unmatched to any gene: 9. The CDR3 bases are TGTGCCAGCCGGACAGGCCCGTTGAAGACCCAGTACTTC. Its translation: CASRTGPLKTQYF.